This T cell receptor beta chain was sequenced for a study of ipilimumab plus nivolumab after autologous stem cell transplantation. General study results and limits: The authors say TCR, Treg and microbiome findings warrant further study.

The V end lost 2 bases, the J end lost 4 bases, and 12 bases lay between the germline ends. Per germline, CDR1 SGHNT and CDR2 YYREEE (reference sequence). The CDR3 has 14 residues. The protocol was immunoSEQ multiplex PCR, while the TCRdb copy is restricted to in-frame clones and leaves out a portion. Of fewer than 20,000 clones in the sample, roughly 71% were seen once. A remark on this clone: The antigen remains unidentified.

This clonotype was sampled from a male donor with diffuse large B-cell lymphoma. This material consisted of PBMCs, taken in a trial of ipilimumab plus nivolumab as post-transplant consolidation. This chain connects TRBV5-4 to TRBJ1-2; no clear D. CDR3 amino acids: CASSLPQTIYGYTF. In DNA, the CDR3 is TGTGCCAGCAGCTTACCCCAGACGATCTATGGCTACACCTTC. Looking up the rest from reference TRBV5-4 and TRBJ1-2 gives the full variable domain: ETGVTQSPTHLIKTRGQQVTLRCSSQSGHNTVSWYQQALGQGPQFIFQYYREEENGRGNFPPRFSGLQFPNYSSELNVNALELDDSALYLCASSLPQTIYGYTFGSGTRLTVV.